The 22 T cell receptor beta chains listed next were all sequenced from one sample in a study of cytomegalovirus exposure and HLA in healthy donors. The study ran its PCR with 60 Vbeta and 13 Jbeta primers. Profiling relied on immunoSEQ multiplex PCR, and the TCRdb table lists in-frame clones only, not all of them. The repertoire includes about 130,000 clones, around three quarters of them detected once, and 7.5% to 9.5% sits in the top ten. The sample taken for sequencing was PBMCs. The receptors shown here come from a man aged 25-40 years in good health and CMV-seropositive.

The table lists this clone with a count of one. V is TRBV19 and J is TRBJ2-7; 9 bases are a match to TRBD1. The V gene's germline CDR1 is LNHDA and CDR2 SQIVND (reference sequence). J gave up 0 bases and V 6 bases, and 9 bases lay outside the gene matches. The CDR3 is made up of 16 amino acids. For the CDR3, the DNA is TGTGCCAGTAGCCCACAGGGGGCCCCATCCTCCTACGAGCAGTACTTC. It translates to CASSPQGAPSSYEQYF.

This chain connects TRBV6-1 to TRBJ2-7, with D perhaps matching TRBD1 (5 bases). CDR3 length equals 14 residues. Trimming stripped 5 bases from V and 2 bases from J, with 13 bases between. Germline CDR1 and CDR2: MNHNS and SASEGT. CDR3 in DNA: TGTGCCAGCAGTCTTGCAGGGATAACCTACGAGCAGTACTTC. Translating gives CASSLAGITYEQYF.

A few counts support this clone. This chain connects TRBV7-9 to TRBJ1-1, with no clear D. CDR3 size: 12 residues. Germline CDR1 SEHNR, CDR2 FQNEAQ (reference sequence). V lost 1 base and J lost 11, with 11 bases in between. As DNA, the CDR3 is TGTGCCAGCAGCTTAGAAGGGAGGAAGGCTTTCTTT. It codes for CASSLEGRKAFF.

V usage is TRBV27 and J usage is TRBJ2-7; TRBD1 agrees at 9 bases. Germline V gives CDR1 MNHEY, CDR2 SMNVEV (reference sequence). This CDR3 spans 15 amino acids. The V and J ends lost 6 bases and 2 bases, in that order; junction bases with no gene match: 8. Here the CDR3 reads CASSLAGTGPYEQYF. The CDR3 DNA is TGTGCCAGCAGCCTGGCCGGGACAGGGCCCTACGAGCAGTACTTC.

The chain links TRBV2 to TRBJ1-2; D call uncertain. There are 13 residues in the CDR3. Germline CDR1 reads SNHLY; CDR2 reads FYNNEI. Deletions cut 1 base from V and 2 bases from J, with 5 bases between. This chain's CDR3 is CASSEGANYGYTF. In DNA, the CDR3 is TGTGCCAGCAGTGAAGGGGCCAACTATGGCTACACCTTC.

The gene calls are TRBV12-5 and TRBJ1-4; a weak D match, TRBD1 (5 bases). Germline CDR1 is LGHNT and CDR2 is FRNRAP. V lost 6 bases, J lost 5 bases, and 10 bases lay in between. There are 13 residues in the CDR3. CDR3 coding DNA: TGTGCTAGTGGCCCGACAGCGAATGAAAAACTGTTTTTT. This gives the protein CASGPTANEKLFF.

This clone appeared once. As DNA, the CDR3 is TGTGCCAGCAGCCTTCAGGAGGCTGGAAACACCATATATTTT. It translates to CASSLQEAGNTIYF. V is TRBV28 and J is TRBJ1-3, with D hard to call. Trimming cost V 6 bases and J 2 bases, with 11 bases left between them. Germline V lookup: CDR1 MDHEN, CDR2 SYDVKM. The CDR3 has 14 residues.

This chain joins TRBV11-2 and TRBJ2-2, with 7 bases that match TRBD1. The CDR3 has 16 amino acids. The germline V gene encodes CDR1 SGHAT and CDR2 FQNNGV. The J segment lost 5 bases and the V segment lost 5 bases, leaving 11 bases of the junction unmatched. The CDR3 nucleotides are TGTGCCAGCAGCAAACTAGGACAGGCCATTACCGGGGAGCTGTTTTTT. It codes for CASSKLGQAITGELFF.

This chain links TRBV7-8 with TRBJ1-5; TRBD1 agrees at 9 bases. V shed 5 bases, J shed 7 bases, and the junction held 9 bases outside the gene matches. The germline V gene has CDR1 SGHVS and CDR2 FQNEAQ. This CDR3 spans 15 amino acids. The CDR3 spells CASSVIQGARQPQHF. CDR3 bases: TGTGCCAGCAGCGTAATACAGGGGGCGCGCCAGCCCCAGCATTTT.

J is TRBJ1-6 and V is TRBV5-1; no clear D gene. Deletions cut 0 bases from V and 7 bases from J, with 8 bases between. CDR3 size: 14 residues. Looked up from germline, CDR1 is SGHRS and CDR2 is YFSETQ. CDR3 residues: CASSLGTLNSPLHF. The DNA for the CDR3 is TGCGCCAGCAGCTTGGGAACTTTGAATTCACCCCTCCACTTT.

The CDR3 sequence: CAWSGGQGMQEQYF. DNA for the CDR3: TGTGCCTGGAGCGGTGGACAGGGAATGCAGGAGCAGTACTTC. The chain employs TRBV30 and TRBJ2-7, with TRBD1 identical over 8 bases. CDR1 is GTSNPN and CDR2 is SVGIG in the germline V gene (reference sequence). The CDR3 covers 14 residues. Trimming removed 3 bases from V and 7 bases from J; junction bases left unmatched: 11.

Points on this clone: This specimen includes other DNA sequences encoding the same CDR3. The J gene is TRBJ1-6, the V gene TRBV6-5; D might be TRBD1 (6 bases). The CDR3 is 15 amino acids. V lost 0 bases and J 8 bases, leaving 11 bases between the germline ends. In germline, CDR1 is MNHEY, CDR2 SVGAGI. The CDR3 nucleotides are TGTGCCAGCAGTTACTCCGGCAGGGGTGATTCACCCCTCCACTTT. Its protein product is CASSYSGRGDSPLHF.

This clone has only a few counts. This chain uses TRBV7-9 with TRBJ2-3; TRBD2 agrees at 11 bases. This CDR3 is 14 amino acids long. CDR1 is SEHNR, CDR2 FQNEAQ, per germline (reference sequence). The trim removed 5 bases at V and 3 bases at J, leaving 1 base unmatched. Written as DNA, the CDR3 is TGTGCCAGCAGCCCTAGCGGGGGGACAGATACGCAGTATTTT. Translation: CASSPSGGTDTQYF.

V gene TRBV6-5 combines with J gene TRBJ2-3; possible D gene TRBD2, 6 bases. This CDR3 contains 14 residues. The ends were cut back, 8 bases at V and 2 bases at J, with 14 bases in the middle. Germline assignment: CDR1 MNHEY and CDR2 SVGAGI. CDR3 bases: TGTGCCAGCGGAGGGATGGACTTCACAGATACGCAGTATTTT. This translates into CASGGMDFTDTQYF.

This clone was recorded only once. The chain combines TRBV30 with TRBJ2-7, with 9 bases lining up with TRBD1. The DNA end lines up better with TRBJ2-5; the J call may be wrong. CDR3 length: 15 residues. Germline loops: CDR1 GTSNPN, CDR2 SVGIG (reference sequence). This CDR3 reads CAWSWGQGKGETQYF. The CDR3 nucleotides are TGTGCCTGGTCCTGGGGACAGGGTAAAGGAGAGACCCAGTACTTC.

In its sample, this clone was seen once. The V and J genes are TRBV7-9 and TRBJ1-2; TRBD1 agrees at 8 bases. Germline trimming cut 4 bases from V and 7 bases from J; bases unmatched to any gene: 11. In germline, CDR1 is SEHNR, CDR2 FQNEAQ (reference sequence). The CDR3 runs to 15 residues. The CDR3 DNA is TGTGCCAGCAGCTCATCCACGGGCAGGGGGCTTGGCTACACCTTC. Amino acid sequence: CASSSSTGRGLGYTF.

The chain carries TRBV6-1 and TRBJ1-3, with D unresolved. The CDR3 spans 13 residues. Germline V lookup: CDR1 MNHNS, CDR2 SASEGT. With 6 bases removed from V and 3 bases from J, the gap between germline ends came to 9 bases. CDR3 amino acids: CASRRVYGNTIYF. The CDR3, as DNA: TGTGCCAGCAGACGGGTGTATGGAAACACCATATATTTT.

This CDR3 is CASRPGTGTGELFF. CDR3 coding DNA: TGTGCCAGCAGACCCGGGACAGGGACCGGGGAGCTGTTTTTT. The rearrangement links TRBV2 to TRBJ2-2; 9 positions agree with TRBD1. Trimming took 6 bases from V and 5 from J; bases not matched to a gene: 4. The CDR3 is 14 residues long. Germline V gene data show CDR1 as SNHLY and CDR2 as FYNNEI.

This clone was detected only once. CDR3 sequence: CAISGDRRLQPQHF. The CDR3 bases are TGTGCCATCAGTGGGGACAGGAGGCTTCAGCCCCAGCATTTT. This chain connects TRBV10-3 to TRBJ1-5; 8 positions agree with TRBD1. V trimming: 4 bases; J trimming: 6 bases; junction bases outside the gene matches: 5. The CDR3 consists of 14 residues. Germline loops: CDR1 ENHRY, CDR2 SYGVKD.

The gene calls are TRBV9 and TRBJ2-5; a possible D gene is TRBD1 (6 bases). Deletions cut 3 bases from V and 5 bases from J, with 17 bases between. The germline V gene encodes CDR1 SGDLS and CDR2 YYNGEE. This CDR3 region has 15 residues. CDR3: CASSGGTSSTETQYF. The DNA for the CDR3 is TGTGCCAGCAGCGGGGGGACATCCTCCACGGAGACCCAGTACTTC.

In its sample, this clone was seen a few times. J is TRBJ1-2 and V is TRBV5-1; perhaps TRBD1 as D (5 bases). From germline, CDR1 is SGHRS and CDR2 YFSETQ. V was cut by 3 bases and J by 5 bases, with 14 bases left in between. There are 14 residues in the CDR3. CDR3 bases: TGCGCCAGCAGCTCTTCCCCGGCAGGGTATGGCTACACCTTC. Translating it yields CASSSSPAGYGYTF.

This clone was seen once. Mismatch with germline at one junction end may stem from a read error. V gene TRBV19 combines with J gene TRBJ2-6, with a possible D match to TRBD2 (6 bases). Per the germline V gene, CDR1 is LNHDA and CDR2 is SQIVND (reference sequence). There are 20 residues in the CDR3. This CDR3 is CASSTFGGGREGSGANGLTF. The CDR3 nucleotides read TGTGCCAGTAGTACCTTCGGGGGTGGCAGGGAAGGCTCTGGGGCCAACGGCCTGACTTTC.